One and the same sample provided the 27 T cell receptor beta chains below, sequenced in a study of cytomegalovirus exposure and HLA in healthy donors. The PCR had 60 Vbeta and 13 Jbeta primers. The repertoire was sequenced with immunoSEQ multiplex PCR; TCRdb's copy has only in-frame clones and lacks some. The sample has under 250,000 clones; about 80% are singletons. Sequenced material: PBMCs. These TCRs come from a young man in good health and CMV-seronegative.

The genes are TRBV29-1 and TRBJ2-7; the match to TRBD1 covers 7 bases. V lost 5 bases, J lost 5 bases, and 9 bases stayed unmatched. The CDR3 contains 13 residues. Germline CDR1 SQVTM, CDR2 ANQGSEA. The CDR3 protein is CSVHRGYDHEQYF. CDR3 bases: TGCAGCGTTCACAGGGGATACGACCACGAGCAGTACTTC.

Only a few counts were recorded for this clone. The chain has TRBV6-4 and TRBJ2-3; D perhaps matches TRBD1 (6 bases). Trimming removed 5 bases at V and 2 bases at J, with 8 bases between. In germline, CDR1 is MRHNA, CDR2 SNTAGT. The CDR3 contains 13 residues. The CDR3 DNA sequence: TGTGCCAGCAGTAACAGGGTCACAGATACGCAGTATTTT. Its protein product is CASSNRVTDTQYF.

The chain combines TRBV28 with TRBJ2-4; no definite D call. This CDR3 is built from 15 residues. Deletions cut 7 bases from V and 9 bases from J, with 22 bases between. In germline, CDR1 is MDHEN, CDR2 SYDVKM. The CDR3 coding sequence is TGTGCCAGCATCTCCGGGTCTGGCTCAGCGATCATTCAGTACTTC. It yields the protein CASISGSGSAIIQYF.

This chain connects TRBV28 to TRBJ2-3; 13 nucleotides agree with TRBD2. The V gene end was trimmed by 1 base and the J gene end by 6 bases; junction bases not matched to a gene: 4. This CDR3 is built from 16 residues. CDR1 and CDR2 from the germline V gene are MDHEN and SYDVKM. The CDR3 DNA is TGTGCCAGCAGTTTATTTAAACTAGCGGGAGGGGATACGCAGTATTTT. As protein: CASSLFKLAGGDTQYF.

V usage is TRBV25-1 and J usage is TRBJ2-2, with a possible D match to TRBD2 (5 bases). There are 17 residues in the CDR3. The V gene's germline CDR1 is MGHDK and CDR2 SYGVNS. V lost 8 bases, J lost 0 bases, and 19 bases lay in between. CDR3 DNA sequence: TGTGCCAGCGCAGAGTCCGAGGACTCAGCGAACACCGGGGAGCTGTTTTTT. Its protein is CASAESEDSANTGELFF.

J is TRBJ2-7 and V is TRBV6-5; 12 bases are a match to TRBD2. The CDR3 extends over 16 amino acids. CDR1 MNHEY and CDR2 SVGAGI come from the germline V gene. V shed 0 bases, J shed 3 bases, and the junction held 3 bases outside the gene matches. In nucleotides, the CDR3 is TGTGCCAGCAGTTACTCGCTAGCGGGAGGGAACTACGAGCAGTACTTC. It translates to CASSYSLAGGNYEQYF.

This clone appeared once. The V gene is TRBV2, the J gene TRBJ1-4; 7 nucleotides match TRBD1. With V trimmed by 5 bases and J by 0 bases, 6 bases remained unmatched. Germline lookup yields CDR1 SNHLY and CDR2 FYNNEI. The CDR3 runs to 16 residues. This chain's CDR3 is CASSRQGPATNEKLFF. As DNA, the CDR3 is TGTGCCAGCAGTAGACAGGGACCTGCAACTAATGAAAAACTGTTTTTT.

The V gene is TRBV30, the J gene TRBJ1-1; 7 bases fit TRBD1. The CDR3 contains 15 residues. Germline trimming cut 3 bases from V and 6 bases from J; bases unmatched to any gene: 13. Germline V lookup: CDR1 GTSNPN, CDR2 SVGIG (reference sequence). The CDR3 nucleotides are TGTGCCTGGAGCGCCGACAGGGTTGGTGGTCCTGAAGCTTTCTTT. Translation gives CAWSADRVGGPEAFF. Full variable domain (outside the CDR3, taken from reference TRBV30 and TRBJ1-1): SQTIHQWPATLVQPVGSPLSLECTVEGTSNPNLYWYRQAAGRGLQLLFYSVGIGQISSEVPQNLSASRPQDRQFILSSKKLLLSDSGFYLCAWSADRVGGPEAFFGQGTRLTVV.

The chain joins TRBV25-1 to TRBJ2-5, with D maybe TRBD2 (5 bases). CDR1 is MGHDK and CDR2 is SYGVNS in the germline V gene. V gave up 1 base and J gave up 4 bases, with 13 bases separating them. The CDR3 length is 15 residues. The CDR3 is CASSEFALSGETQYF. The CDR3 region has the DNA TGTGCCAGCAGTGAATTCGCCCTCAGCGGAGAGACCCAGTACTTC.

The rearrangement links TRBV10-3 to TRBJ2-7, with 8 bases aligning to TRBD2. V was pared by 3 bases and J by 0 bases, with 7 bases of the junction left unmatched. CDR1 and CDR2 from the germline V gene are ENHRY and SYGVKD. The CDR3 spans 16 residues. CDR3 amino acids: CAISDPVAGSSYEQYF. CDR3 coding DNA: TGTGCCATCAGTGATCCGGTAGCGGGGAGCTCCTACGAGCAGTACTTC.

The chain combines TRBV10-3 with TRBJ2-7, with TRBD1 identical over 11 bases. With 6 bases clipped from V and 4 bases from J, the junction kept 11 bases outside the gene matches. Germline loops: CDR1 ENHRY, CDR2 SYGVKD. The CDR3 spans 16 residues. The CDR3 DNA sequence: TGTGCCATCAGCCAGTCTACCGGGACAGGGGGTTACGAGCAGTACTTC. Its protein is CAISQSTGTGGYEQYF.

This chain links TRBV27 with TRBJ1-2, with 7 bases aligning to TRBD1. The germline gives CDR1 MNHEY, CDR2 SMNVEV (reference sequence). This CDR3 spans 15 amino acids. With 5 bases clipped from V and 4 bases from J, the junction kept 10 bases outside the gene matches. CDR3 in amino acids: CASSVQGREGYGYTF. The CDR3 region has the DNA TGTGCCAGCAGTGTACAGGGGCGTGAAGGCTATGGCTACACCTTC.

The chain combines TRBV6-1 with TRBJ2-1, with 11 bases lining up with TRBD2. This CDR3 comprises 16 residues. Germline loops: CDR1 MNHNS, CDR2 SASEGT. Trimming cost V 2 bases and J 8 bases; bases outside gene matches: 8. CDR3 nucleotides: TGTGCCAGCAGTGAACGTAGCGGGAGGGCCCGCGATGAGCAGTTCTTC. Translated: CASSERSGRARDEQFF.

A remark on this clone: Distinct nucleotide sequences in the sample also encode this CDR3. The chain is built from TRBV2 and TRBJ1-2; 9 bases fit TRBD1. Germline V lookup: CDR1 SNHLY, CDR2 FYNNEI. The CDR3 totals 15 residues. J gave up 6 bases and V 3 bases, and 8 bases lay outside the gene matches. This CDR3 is CASSEAEDRGHGYTF. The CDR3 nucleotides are TGTGCCAGCAGTGAGGCAGAGGACAGGGGACATGGCTACACCTTC.

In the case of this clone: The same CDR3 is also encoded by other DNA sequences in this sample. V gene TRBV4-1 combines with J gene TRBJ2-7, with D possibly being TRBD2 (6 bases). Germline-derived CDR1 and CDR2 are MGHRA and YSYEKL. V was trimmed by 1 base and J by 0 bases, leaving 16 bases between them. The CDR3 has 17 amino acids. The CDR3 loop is CASSQVAGAGGSYEQYF. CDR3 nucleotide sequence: TGCGCCAGCAGCCAAGTGGCTGGAGCGGGTGGCTCCTACGAGCAGTACTTC.

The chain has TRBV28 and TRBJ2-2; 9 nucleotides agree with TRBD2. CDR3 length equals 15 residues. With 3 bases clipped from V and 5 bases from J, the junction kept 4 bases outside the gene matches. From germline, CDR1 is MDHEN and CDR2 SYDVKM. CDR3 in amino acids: CASSLRREGTGELFF. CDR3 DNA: TGTGCCAGCAGTTTGCGGCGGGAGGGAACCGGGGAGCTGTTTTTT.

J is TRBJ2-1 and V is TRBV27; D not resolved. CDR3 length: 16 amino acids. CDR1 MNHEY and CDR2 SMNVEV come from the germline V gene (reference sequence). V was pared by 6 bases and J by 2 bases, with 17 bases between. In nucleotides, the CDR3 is TGTGCCAGCAGCCGAAGTGGGCCCAGGACCTACAATGAGCAGTTCTTC. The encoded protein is CASSRSGPRTYNEQFF.

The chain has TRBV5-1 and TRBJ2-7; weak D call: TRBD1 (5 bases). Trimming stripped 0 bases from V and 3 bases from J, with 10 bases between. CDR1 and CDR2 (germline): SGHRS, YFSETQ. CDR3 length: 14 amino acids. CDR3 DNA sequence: TGCGCCAGCAGCTTGGGACAGCTAATCTACGAGCAGTACTTC. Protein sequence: CASSLGQLIYEQYF.

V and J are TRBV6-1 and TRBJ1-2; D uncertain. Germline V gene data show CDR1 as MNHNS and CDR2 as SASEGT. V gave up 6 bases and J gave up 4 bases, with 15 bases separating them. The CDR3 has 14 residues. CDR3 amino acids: CASSITDSIYGYTF. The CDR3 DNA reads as TGTGCCAGCAGCATCACAGATAGTATCTATGGCTACACCTTC.

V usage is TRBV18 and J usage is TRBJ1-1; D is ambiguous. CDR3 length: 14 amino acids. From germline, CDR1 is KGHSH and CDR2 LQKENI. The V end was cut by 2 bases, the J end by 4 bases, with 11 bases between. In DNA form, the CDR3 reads TGTGCCAGCTCACCAGGGCTCGTGGGCACTGAAGCTTTCTTT. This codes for CASSPGLVGTEAFF.

DNA of the CDR3: TGTGCCAGCAGTTACTCGAGGCAGTTTTATGGCTACACCTTC. The encoded protein is CASSYSRQFYGYTF. The chain links TRBV6-5 to TRBJ1-2; D is unresolved. V was clipped by 0 bases and J by 5 bases, with 10 bases between them. The germline CDR1 and CDR2 sequences are MNHEY and SVGAGI. CDR3 size: 14 residues.

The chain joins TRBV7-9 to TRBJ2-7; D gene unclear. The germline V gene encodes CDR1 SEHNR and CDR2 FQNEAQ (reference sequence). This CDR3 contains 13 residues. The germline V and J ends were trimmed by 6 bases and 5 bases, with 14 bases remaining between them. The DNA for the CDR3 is TGTGCCAGCAGTCTTAGTAACCCTCACGAGCAGTACTTC. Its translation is CASSLSNPHEQYF.

The CDR3 spells CASSPKEGTEAFF. The CDR3 DNA is TGTGCCAGCTCACCTAAGGAGGGTACTGAAGCTTTCTTT. This chain connects TRBV18 to TRBJ1-1; D gene ambiguous. V lost 3 bases and J lost 5, with 10 bases in between. CDR3 size: 13 residues. Germline values: CDR1 KGHSH, CDR2 LQKENI.

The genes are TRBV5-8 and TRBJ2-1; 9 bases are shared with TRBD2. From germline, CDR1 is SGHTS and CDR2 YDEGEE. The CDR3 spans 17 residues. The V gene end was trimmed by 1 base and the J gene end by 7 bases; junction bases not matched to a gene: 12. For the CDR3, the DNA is TGTGCCAGCAGCTTGATGGGTTCTAGCGGGGTGGGGAATGAGCAGTTCTTC. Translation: CASSLMGSSGVGNEQFF. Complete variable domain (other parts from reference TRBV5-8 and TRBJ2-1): EAGVTQSPTHLIKTRGQQATLRCSPISGHTSVYWYQQALGLGLQFLLWYDEGEERNRGNFPPRFSGRQFPNYSSELNVNALELEDSALYLCASSLMGSSGVGNEQFFGPGTRLTVL.

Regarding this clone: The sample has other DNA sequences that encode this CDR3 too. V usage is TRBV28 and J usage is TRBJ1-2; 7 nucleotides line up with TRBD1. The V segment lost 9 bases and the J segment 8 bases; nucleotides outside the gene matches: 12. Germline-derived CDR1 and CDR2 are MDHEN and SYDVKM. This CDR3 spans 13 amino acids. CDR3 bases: TGTGCCAGTAGCCTACAACAGGGGAGCGGCTACACCTTC. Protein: CASSLQQGSGYTF.

The DNA of the CDR3 is TGTGCCATCAACCAGGCAGCGAACACTGAAGCTTTCTTT. Translated: CAINQAANTEAFF. V is TRBV10-3 and J is TRBJ1-1; no clear D. Trimming stripped 7 bases from V and 1 base from J, with 10 bases between. Germline V gives CDR1 ENHRY, CDR2 SYGVKD. There are 13 residues in the CDR3.

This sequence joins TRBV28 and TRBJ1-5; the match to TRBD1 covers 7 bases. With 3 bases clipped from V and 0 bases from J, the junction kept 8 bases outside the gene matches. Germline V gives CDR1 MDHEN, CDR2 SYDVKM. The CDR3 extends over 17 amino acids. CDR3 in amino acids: CASSFLDRAYSNQPQHF. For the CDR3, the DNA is TGTGCCAGCAGTTTCCTCGACAGGGCATATAGCAATCAGCCCCAGCATTTT.